A selection of T cell receptor beta chains follows, all from one sample in a study of T cell responses to AZD1222 COVID-19 vaccine. Only in-frame clones appear in the TCRdb table, and some are missing; sequencing was by immunoSEQ multiplex PCR. Counted here are 45,000 to 60,000 clones, approximately 90% occurring once; the ten biggest clones make up around 3.9%. Specimen: peripheral blood, collected on day 0 of AZD1222 vaccination. Receptors were obtained from an adult in good health. CDR3s include the opening cysteine and the closing phenylalanine or tryptophan. A D gene is named only where the DNA matches it firmly. Size values are once, few and many counts, or a class for expanded clones, and some rows have none.

clone_size: few; j_call: TRBJ1-2; d_call: .; v_call: TRBV11-2; cdr3_nt: TGTGCCAGCAGCTTAGGTAGCGGCCGAGCGACTAACTATGGCTACACCTTC; cdr3_aa: CASSLGSGRATNYGYTF
clone_size: .; j_call: TRBJ1-2; d_call: TRBD1; v_call: TRBV7-9; cdr3_nt: TGTGCCAGCAGCTTGATCCGGGACAGTTACACCTTC; cdr3_aa: CASSLIRDSYTF
clone_size: .; j_call: TRBJ2-2; d_call: TRBD2; v_call: TRBV4-3; cdr3_nt: TGCGCCAGCAGCCAAGCGAATCTAGCGGGGATCTCGACCGGGGAGCTGTTTTTT; cdr3_aa: CASSQANLAGISTGELFF
clone_size: .; j_call: TRBJ2-3; d_call: .; v_call: TRBV11-2; cdr3_nt: TGTGCCAGCAGCTTCGGAAGGACGCCTAGCACAGATACGCAGTATTTT; cdr3_aa: CASSFGRTPSTDTQYF
clone_size: .; j_call: TRBJ1-4; d_call: .; v_call: TRBV6-5; cdr3_nt: TGTGCCAGCAGTTACGGGGGTAATGAAAAACTGTTTTTT; cdr3_aa: CASSYGGNEKLFF
clone_size: .; j_call: TRBJ2-3; d_call: .; v_call: TRBV4-2; cdr3_nt: TGTGCCAGCAGCCAAGATTCCGGCGGGGTGAGCACAGATACGCAGTATTTT; cdr3_aa: CASSQDSGGVSTDTQYF
clone_size: .; j_call: TRBJ1-2; d_call: .; v_call: TRBV9; cdr3_nt: TGTGCCAGCAGCCAGGAGGGTGGCTACACCTTC; cdr3_aa: CASSQEGGYTF
clone_size: .; j_call: TRBJ1-5; d_call: .; v_call: TRBV28; cdr3_nt: TGTGCCAGCAGTACCGACGGGACACCCAATCAGCCCCAGCATTTT; cdr3_aa: CASSTDGTPNQPQHF
clone_size: .; j_call: TRBJ1-1; d_call: TRBD1; v_call: TRBV7-9; cdr3_nt: TGTGCCAGCAGCTTATGGGGGACAGGTCGGGCGGACACTGAAGCTTTCTTT; cdr3_aa: CASSLWGTGRADTEAFF
clone_size: .; j_call: TRBJ1-5; d_call: .; v_call: TRBV25-1; cdr3_nt: TGTGCCAGCAGTGAGGGGGATAGGGGTCAGCCCCAGCATTTT; cdr3_aa: CASSEGDRGQPQHF